This T cell receptor beta chain was identified in a study of cytomegalovirus exposure and HLA in healthy donors. Regarding the study as a whole: According to the study, roughly 180 TCR beta chains were cytomegalovirus-associated. In a later analysis, common viral pathogens appeared linked to several of the most significant clusters.

The primer mix had 60 Vbeta and 13 Jbeta primers. The repertoire was sequenced with immunoSEQ multiplex PCR; TCRdb's copy has only in-frame clones and lacks some. The repertoire holds 100,000 to 150,000 clones, with around 77% as singletons. The CDR3 extends over 16 amino acids. Germline V gene lookup returns CDR1 SGHVS and CDR2 FQNEAQ. V shed 6 bases, J shed 7 bases, and the junction held 16 bases outside the gene matches. Comment on this clone: Its antigen is still unknown.

The specimen was PBMCs. This chain joins TRBV7-8 and TRBJ2-7, with 9 bases aligning to TRBD2. The sequence was collected from a human donor in good health. The CDR3 nucleotides read TGTGCCAGCAGTTTGGGGGGGGCGGGAGGGCCGTTTGAGCAGTACTTC. It translates to CASSLGGAGGPFEQYF.